The text below deals with one T cell receptor (beta chain). Its cognate antigen is unknown. This sample stems from a study of cytomegalovirus exposure and HLA in healthy donors. Across the whole study: Later analysis reported that the 110 or so validation repertoires shared the platform of the approximately 670 first-cohort repertoires.

Germline-derived CDR1 and CDR2 are SNHLY and FYNNEI. The CDR3 covers 16 residues. Losses at the gene ends were 8 bases for V and 4 bases for J; bases not matched to a gene: 6. Sequencing used immunoSEQ multiplex PCR; TCRdb keeps in-frame clones, though not all of them. The sample lists around 200,000 clones; about four fifths were seen once. Findings of the study overall: The study labeled 150 to 200 TCR beta chains cytomegalovirus-associated. It was found in a later analysis that first-cohort TCR clusters tended to co-occur in the 95 to 150 validation repertoires. Reported performance of the classifier showed diagnosis of cytomegalovirus status with high specificity and sensitivity.

This sequence was found in a woman younger than 30 in good health and CMV-seropositive. Source material: PBMCs. The chain is built from TRBV2 and TRBJ2-1, with 15 nucleotides matching TRBD2. CDR3 bases: TGTGCCAGCCGGTGGACTAGCGGGGGGGATTACAATGAGCAGTTCTTC. Translation: CASRWTSGGDYNEQFF. Full variable domain (remainder filled in from reference TRBV2 and TRBJ2-1): EPEVTQTPSHQVTQMGQEVILRCVPISNHLYFYWYRQILGQKVEFLVSFYNNEISEKSEIFDDQFSVERPDGSNFTLKIRSTKLEDSAMYFCASRWTSGGDYNEQFFGPGTRLTVL.